Each of the 21 T cell receptor beta chains below was sequenced from the same sample in a study of monozygotic twins with inflammatory bowel disease. TCRdb processed the 5' RACE reads again and assigns one entry to each CDR3 protein, with no DNA. The sample has 300,000 to 350,000 distinct CDR3 sequences. The sample consisted of blood. The receptors originated from a human donor with ulcerative colitis or Crohn's disease, or a healthy co-twin of an affected twin (not recorded which).

The chain employs TRBV11-2 and TRBJ2-7. The germline CDR1 and CDR2 sequences are SGHAT and FQNNGV. The CDR3 is made up of 13 amino acids. This CDR3 reads CASSLDVSAEQYF.

Here the CDR3 reads CAISETLEDAEFF. The chain links TRBV10-3 to TRBJ2-1; checking the TCRdb D call of TRBD2 is not possible without DNA. Germline V lookup: CDR1 ENHRY, CDR2 SYGVKD. CDR3 length: 13 residues.

The chain recombines TRBV30 with TRBJ1-2. Germline V gene lookup returns CDR1 GTSNPN and CDR2 SVGIG (reference sequence). The CDR3 covers 13 residues. The chain's CDR3 is CAWRGQLLGGYTF.

The genes are TRBV20-1 and TRBJ2-7; the D call from TCRdb, TRBD2, cannot be confirmed without DNA. The CDR3 runs to 20 residues. Germline V gives CDR1 DFQATT, CDR2 SNEGSKA (reference sequence). The CDR3 here is CSASRTPVLAGGPPSYEQYF.

The J gene is TRBJ1-1, the V gene TRBV6-2 or TRBV6-3; checking the TCRdb D call of TRBD1 is not possible without DNA. The CDR3 extends over 15 amino acids. Per the germline V gene, CDR1 is MNHEY and CDR2 is SVGEGT. This chain's CDR3 is CASSYPRGSSTEAFF.

The chain employs TRBV6-1 and TRBJ1-4; TCRdb designates TRBD1, a call that cannot be tested without DNA. The V gene's germline CDR1 is MNHNS and CDR2 SASEGT. The CDR3 extends over 15 amino acids. The CDR3: CASSTPRQGPEKLFF.

This chain connects TRBV12-3 or TRBV12-4 to TRBJ2-1. The CDR3 has 12 residues. The CDR3 protein is CASSSSFNEQFF.

The J gene is TRBJ1-1, the V gene TRBV20-1; TCRdb proposes TRBD1, but this gene call is untestable without DNA. In germline, CDR1 is DFQATT, CDR2 SNEGSKA (reference sequence). This CDR3 has 15 amino acids. CDR3 in amino acids: CSARGRTGRDTEAFF.

CDR3 in amino acids: CASSRLTSGGRPGELFF. The V gene is TRBV12-3 or TRBV12-4, the J gene TRBJ2-2; the D call from TCRdb, TRBD2, cannot be confirmed without DNA. There are 17 residues in the CDR3.

This chain's CDR3 is CASSLDTGYGYTF. This rearrangement joins TRBV5-1 to TRBJ1-2. Germline V lookup: CDR1 SGHRS, CDR2 YFSETQ. CDR3 length: 13 residues.

The chain is built from TRBV10-2 and TRBJ1-1; with no DNA, the TCRdb D assignment of TRBD1 cannot be verified. CDR1 WSHSY and CDR2 SAAADI come from the germline V gene. This CDR3 has 12 residues. The CDR3: CASYQGASEAFF.

The gene calls are TRBV9 and TRBJ1-5; lacking DNA, the TRBD1 call made by TCRdb goes unchecked. This CDR3 has 19 amino acids. The V gene's germline CDR1 is SGDLS and CDR2 YYNGEE. The CDR3 sequence: CASSAAHRDTVYSNQPQHF. Together with reference TRBV9 and TRBJ1-5, the CDR3 gives the full variable domain: DSGVTQTPKHLITATGQRVTLRCSPRSGDLSVYWYQQSLDQGLQFLIQYYNGEERAKGNILERFSAQQFPDLHSELNLSSLELGDSALYFCASSAAHRDTVYSNQPQHFGDGTRLSIL.

V and J are TRBV5-1 and TRBJ1-1. The germline V gene encodes CDR1 SGHRS and CDR2 YFSETQ. This CDR3 has 13 residues. CDR3 amino acids: CASSRDQNTEAFF.

The rearrangement joins TRBV19 to TRBJ1-5; TCRdb returns TRBD1, unconfirmable since there is no DNA. CDR1 and CDR2 from the germline V gene are LNHDA and SQIVND (reference sequence). The CDR3 sequence is 14 residues long. The CDR3 is CASSTTGDNQPQHF.

V usage is TRBV20-1 and J usage is TRBJ2-7; the TCRdb D gene call, TRBD1, has no DNA to confirm it. Germline assignment: CDR1 DFQATT and CDR2 SNEGSKA (reference sequence). The CDR3 extends over 14 amino acids. The CDR3 region is CSARRRDTAYEQYF.

The chain recombines TRBV10-3 with TRBJ1-5; TCRdb selects TRBD1, and the lack of DNA leaves this call unchecked. The CDR3 is 13 residues long. The germline V gene encodes CDR1 ENHRY and CDR2 SYGVKD. This CDR3 is CAIQGTWGQPQHF.

The chain couples TRBV5-1 to TRBJ2-2; TCRdb proposes TRBD2, but this gene call is untestable without DNA. Germline V lookup: CDR1 SGHRS, CDR2 YFSETQ. CDR3 length equals 15 residues. The CDR3 loop is CASRIGSPRTGELFF.

This chain joins TRBV28 and TRBJ2-7; TCRdb calls TRBD1, which cannot be checked without DNA. From germline, CDR1 is MDHEN and CDR2 SYDVKM. CDR3 length: 16 amino acids. The CDR3: CASSFGTGSSRYEQYF.

V is TRBV4-1 and J is TRBJ1-6. Germline V gene lookup returns CDR1 MGHRA and CDR2 YSYEKL. This CDR3 spans 16 amino acids. The CDR3: CASSQDRGRDNSPLHF.

J is TRBJ2-3 and V is TRBV12-3 or TRBV12-4; TCRdb proposes TRBD1, but this gene call is untestable without DNA. The CDR3 sequence is 14 residues long. The CDR3 sequence: CASSREGQSDTQYF.

This rearrangement joins TRBV7-6 to TRBJ2-2; TCRdb proposes TRBD1, but this gene call is untestable without DNA. The CDR3 is 19 residues long. Germline CDR1 and CDR2: SGHVS and FNYEAQ. CDR3 sequence reads: CASSRGTGGFLGSGGELFF.